Listed below are T cell receptor beta chains from one sample, sequenced in a study of T cell responses to AZD1222 COVID-19 vaccine. TCRdb's copy holds only in-frame clones and misses some; the assay was immunoSEQ multiplex PCR. The sample has about 140,000 clones; 85% to 95% are singletons. The material sequenced was peripheral blood, taken on day 0 of MenACWY control vaccination. The source of these receptors is an adult in good health. CDR3s include the opening cysteine and the closing phenylalanine or tryptophan. A D gene is named only where the DNA matches it firmly. The size field is filled for only some rows; it gives once, few, many or a size class.

TRBV7-3	14	-	-	TRBJ2-2	TGTGCCAGCAGCTTAGGAACCCTGGCCGGGGAGCTGTTTTTT	CASSLGTLAGELFF
TRBV9	15	-	-	TRBJ2-6	TGTGCCAGCAGCGTAGAGGGGATCGGGGCCAACGTCCTGACTTTC	CASSVEGIGANVLTF
TRBV28	13	few	-	TRBJ1-5	TGTGCCAGCAGTTTTGGGAATAATCAGCCCCAGCATTTT	CASSFGNNQPQHF
TRBV4-1	15	-	-	TRBJ1-2	TGCGCCAGCAGCCAAGATTTAGGGGGATACTATGGCTACACCTTC	CASSQDLGGYYGYTF
TRBV5-1	14	-	TRBD1	TRBJ2-7	TGCGCCAGCAGCAACCCGGGACAGGGTAGCGAGCAGTACTTC	CASSNPGQGSEQYF
TRBV5-1	15	few	-	TRBJ1-1	TGCGCCAGCAGCTCTAGGGGCAGCCAGAACACTGAAGCTTTCTTT	CASSSRGSQNTEAFF
TRBV19	15	-	-	TRBJ1-5	TGTGCCAGTAGTATCTCGGGATTGGGTAATCAGCCCCAGCATTTT	CASSISGLGNQPQHF
TRBV10-1	16	-	-	TRBJ2-3	TGCGCCAGCAGTGAGTCTGGGGGAGTCCACACAGATACGCAGTATTTT	CASSESGGVHTDTQYF
TRBV28	19	-	-	TRBJ1-4	TGTGCCAGCAGTTTGCTAGGGAAGGGGGTATGGTTGCAAGGTGAAAAACTGTTTTTT	CASSLLGKGVWLQGEKLFF
TRBV2	16	-	TRBD1	TRBJ2-1	TGTGCCAGCAGTACAGCCGGGACAGGGGACTACAATGAGCAGTTCTTC	CASSTAGTGDYNEQFF
TRBV19	13	once	-	TRBJ1-3	TGTGCCAGTAGTACGGGATCTGGAAACACCATATATTTT	CASSTGSGNTIYF
TRBV6-1	13	-	-	TRBJ1-4	TGTGCCAGCAGTGAAGGGACCCATGAAAAACTGTTTTTT	CASSEGTHEKLFF
TRBV4-2	16	-	-	TRBJ1-4	TGTGCCAGCAGCCAAGACGGGCAGGGAACTAATGAAAAACTGTTTTTT	CASSQDGQGTNEKLFF
TRBV10-3	11	once	-	TRBJ1-1	TGTGCCATCAGTGAAGGGGGTGAAGCTTTCTTT	CAISEGGEAFF
TRBV5-1	15	-	TRBD1	TRBJ2-7	TGCGCCAGCAGCCCCCAATTCGACAGGGTCGACGAGCAGTACTTC	CASSPQFDRVDEQYF
TRBV12-3/TRBV12-4	13	-	-	TRBJ2-5	TGTGCCAGCAGTTTAGGAGGCGCGGAGACCCAGTACTTC	CASSLGGAETQYF
TRBV10-3	15	-	TRBD1	TRBJ1-6	TGTGCCATCAGCGAAACAGGGGGTAATAATTCACCCCTCCACTTT	CAISETGGNNSPLHF
TRBV5-1	16	once	TRBD2	TRBJ2-5	TGCGCCAGCAGCCCGGGACTAGCGGGAGGAGGTGAGACCCAGTACTTC	CASSPGLAGGGETQYF
TRBV6-2/TRBV6-3	14	-	-	TRBJ2-1	TGTGCCAGCAGTTCCGAGGCAGGGTGGAATGAGCAGTTCTTC	CASSSEAGWNEQFF
TRBV6-5	12	-	-	TRBJ1-1	TGTGCCAGCAGTCCTGGTGGATCTGAAGCTTTCTTT	CASSPGGSEAFF
TRBV7-9	15	-	TRBD1	TRBJ2-3	TGTGCCAGCAGCTTAGTTCGGACAGGGGGAGATACGCAGTATTTT	CASSLVRTGGDTQYF
TRBV5-4	14	-	-	TRBJ2-5	TGTGCCAGCAGCTTGAAAGGGCTAGGGGAGACCCAGTACTTC	CASSLKGLGETQYF
TRBV3-1/TRBV3-2	16	-	-	TRBJ2-5	TGTGCCAGCAGCCAAGGGGGACTCAAGAGGGGAGAGACCCAGTACTTC	CASSQGGLKRGETQYF
TRBV3-1/TRBV3-2	14	-	-	TRBJ1-1	TGTGCCAGCAGCCAGGCAGGGTCAATCGCTGAAGCTTTCTTT	CASSQAGSIAEAFF
TRBV7-9	13	-	-	TRBJ2-5	TGTGCCAGCAGCCCCGCCCGCCAAGAGACCCAGTACTTC	CASSPARQETQYF
TRBV7-6	15	-	-	TRBJ1-1	TGTGCCAGCAGCTTAACGTCACAGCCTAGCACTGAAGCTTTCTTT	CASSLTSQPSTEAFF
TRBV6-5	13	-	-	TRBJ1-1	TGTGCCGGCCAGCTCGCACCGAACACTGAAGCTTTCTTT	CAGQLAPNTEAFF
TRBV5-4	13	-	-	TRBJ2-1	TGTGCCAGCTACGAAGGCTCCTACAATGAGCAGTTCTTC	CASYEGSYNEQFF
TRBV7-3	12	-	TRBD2	TRBJ2-1	TGTGCCAGCAGCCACGGAGCGGGGTGGGGGTTCTTC	CASSHGAGWGFF
TRBV6-2/TRBV6-3	12	-	-	TRBJ2-1	TGTGCCAGCAGTCCCCGGGGTGACGCCCAGTTCTTC	CASSPRGDAQFF
TRBV29-1	15	-	-	TRBJ2-7	TGCAGCGTTGCCTATGGGTCCGGGGGAGGCTACGAGCAGTACTTC	CSVAYGSGGGYEQYF